This T cell receptor beta chain was obtained from a study of technical replicates of blood from several donors. A few counts support this clone. This table comes from immunoSEQ multiplex PCR, and its TCRdb copy is limited to in-frame clones, with some not included. The sample includes about 70,000 clones, less than 99% of them seen just once. The germline V and J ends were trimmed by 1 base and 2 bases, with 9 bases remaining between them. CDR1 is MDHEN and CDR2 is SYDVKM in the germline V gene. This CDR3 has 15 residues. The receptor's source is a human donor in good health. The sequencing input was T cells isolated from PBMCs. The gene calls are TRBV28 and TRBJ1-5, with a tentative D call TRBD1 (6 bases). CDR3 coding DNA: TGTGCCAGCAGTTTATTACAGGGTGGCAATCAGCCCCAGCATTTT. This gives the protein CASSLLQGGNQPQHF.